This T cell receptor beta chain emerged from a study of OX40 agonist ivuxolimab in advanced cancers. With respect to this clone: Its antigen is unknown.

Overall study results and limits: More expanded clones were seen, on average, in CD8+ T cells than in CD4+. Certain nonresponding patients likewise had low normalized T-cell clonal expansion.

V was clipped by 0 bases and J by 4 bases, with 13 bases between them. This CDR3 has 15 amino acids. Germline V gene data show CDR1 as SGHDT and CDR2 as YYEEEE. Assay used: immunoSEQ multiplex PCR; TCRdb lists only in-frame clones, some missing. This sample has around 84,000 clones, with roughly 87% found just once. The chain uses TRBV5-6 and TRBJ2-5, with D perhaps TRBD2 (5 bases). Material: CD4+ or CD8+ T cells sorted from blood, obtained in a trial of the OX40 agonist ivuxolimab. The receptor's source is an adult with an advanced solid tumor such as melanoma, head and neck, liver or kidney cancer. CDR3 region: CASSLVGSGGETQYF. For the CDR3, the DNA is TGTGCCAGCAGCTTGGTAGGGTCCGGAGGAGAGACCCAGTACTTC.